This TCR beta chain derives from a study of blood T cell repertoires in COVID-19. Study at large: The United States, Italy and Spain were the sources of the acute and convalescent COVID-19 samples.

The germline gives CDR1 MGHRA, CDR2 YSYEKL. The CDR3 runs to 17 residues. J was trimmed by 4 bases and V by 3 bases; bases with no gene match: 6. Per the authors' pipeline: Amplifying reference gene primers gave estimates of nucleated cell counts. Sequencing was performed with immunoSEQ multiplex PCR; in TCRdb, only in-frame clones are kept and a portion is missing. V, J and clone size reflect that table, while D and trimming were determined from the DNA. The sample carries tens of thousands of clones, approximately 86% recorded once. Sequencing was done on a sample of peripheral blood. The chain carries TRBV4-1 and TRBJ2-3, with TRBD2 matching 14 bases. The sequence came from a human donor in a cohort sampled during active COVID-19. CDR3 loop: CASSQTKTSGRADTQYF. The DNA of the CDR3 is TGCGCCAGCAGCCAGACGAAGACTAGCGGGAGGGCAGATACGCAGTATTTT.